This T cell receptor (beta chain) was obtained from a study of Graves' ophthalmopathy and Graves' hyperthyroidism. This CDR3 comprises 14 residues. Germline CDR1 is MRHNA and CDR2 is SNTAGT. Isolation of PBMCs was performed using roughly 10 ml of fresh peripheral blood. RNA transcripts yielded amplified TCR beta CDR3 regions. RT-PCR with HTBI primers came first, then second-round multiplex PCR. TCRdb redid the calling of the multiplex PCR reads with MiXCR, one entry per CDR3 protein. This sample has about 210,000 distinct CDR3 sequences, with around 30% found just once. Turning to this clonotype: The junction does not match germline at one end; this may be a read error.

Material for sequencing was peripheral blood. The chain combines TRBV6-4 with TRBJ2-5; D gene unclear. This TCR derives from a man in his fifties or sixties with Graves' ophthalmopathy. The CDR3 DNA reads TGTGCCAGCAGTTACTCTGAGAAAAAAGAGACCCAGTACTTC. It is translated as CASSYSEKKETQYF.